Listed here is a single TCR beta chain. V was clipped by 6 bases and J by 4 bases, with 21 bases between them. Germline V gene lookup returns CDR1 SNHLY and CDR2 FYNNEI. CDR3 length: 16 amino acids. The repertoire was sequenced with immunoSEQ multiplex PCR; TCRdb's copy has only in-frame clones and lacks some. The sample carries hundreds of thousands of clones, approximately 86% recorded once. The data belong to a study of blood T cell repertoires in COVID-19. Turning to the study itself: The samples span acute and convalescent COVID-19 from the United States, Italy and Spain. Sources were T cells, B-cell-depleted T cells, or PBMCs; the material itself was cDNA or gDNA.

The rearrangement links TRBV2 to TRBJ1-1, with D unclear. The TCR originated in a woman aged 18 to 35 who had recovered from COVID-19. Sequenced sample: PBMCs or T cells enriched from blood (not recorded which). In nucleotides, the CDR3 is TGTGCCAGCAGCCGCCATATTCCGGTAGGGAGCACTGAAGCTTTCTTT. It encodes CASSRHIPVGSTEAFF.